This T cell receptor beta chain was observed in a study of shared clonotypes between healthy human individuals. Study-wide results and limits: Owing to a small donor count, the genetic and exposure-history diversity represented was limited.

Profiling relied on immunoSEQ multiplex PCR, and the TCRdb table lists in-frame clones only, not all of them. The sample shows roughly 1,000,000 clones, 70% to 80% of them seen only once. About this clone itself: Its specificity is unknown. Additional DNA sequences in this sample encode the identical CDR3.

The CDR3 consists of 16 residues. CDR1 SNHLY and CDR2 FYNNEI come from the germline V gene. V trimming: 6 bases; J trimming: 1 base; junction bases outside the gene matches: 2. The authors divided CD4+ cells into CD45RA+ naive and CD45RA-negative memory subsets. What was sequenced was memory CD4+ T cells from PBMCs. Subset noted: CD45RA-negative fraction. This sequence joins TRBV2 and TRBJ2-1; 14 positions match TRBD2. The clonotype was recovered from a man aged 18-30 years in good health. Some clones in this sample may be carry-over from other donors' samples. DNA for the CDR3: TGTGCCAGCAGGGGACTAGCGGGGGCGTCCTACAATGAGCAGTTCTTC. It specifies CASRGLAGASYNEQFF.